This T cell receptor beta chain derives from a study of blood T cells in healthy people across ages. A second PCR, run for roughly 6 to 11 cycles, used a sample-barcoded 5' primer plus a J-beta primer mix. MiXCR, run by TCRdb on the 5' RACE reads, gives a single entry per CDR3 protein. The top ten hold about 42% of the sample, which has 700,000 to 850,000 distinct CDR3 sequences, around half seen once. Germline assignment: CDR1 SQVTM and CDR2 ANQGSEA. The CDR3 extends over 11 amino acids. The V end was cut by 7 bases, the J end by 7 bases, with 13 bases between. Isolated per sample were at least 6 million PBMCs. Samples each had at least 5 micrograms of total RNA extracted.

The chain has TRBV29-1 and TRBJ2-5; D unresolved. This clonotype was sampled from an elderly man in good health. Sequenced sample: blood. DNA for the CDR3: TGCAGCGGCGGACCCGAAGGGACCCAGTACTTC. It is translated as CSGGPEGTQYF.